A selection of T cell receptor beta chains follows, all from one sample in a study of blood T cells in healthy people across ages. TCRdb itself ran the 5' RACE reads through MiXCR, one entry per CDR3 protein. The sample has hundreds of thousands of distinct CDR3 sequences; 45% to 60% are singletons. Sequenced sample: blood. The receptors stem from a woman over 75 in good health. The CDR3 runs from the conserved cysteine through the conserved F or W. D genes are given only for firm matches. The size of a clone is reported for some rows only, either as once, few or many, or as a class for expanded clones.

V	size	D	J	CDR3	DNA
TRBV2	-	TRBD1	TRBJ1-2	CASKQTGTVSSGYTF	TGTGCCAGCAAACAGACCGGGACAGTCAGTTCTGGCTACACCTTC
TRBV24-1	-	TRBD1	TRBJ1-2	CATSDRTNYGYTF	TGTGCCACTTCGGACAGGACTAACTATGGCTACACCTTC
TRBV20-1	-	TRBD1	TRBJ1-4	CSARRPGGNEKLFF	TGCAGTGCTAGACGTCCAGGGGGGAATGAAAAACTGTTTTTT
TRBV21-1	-	-	TRBJ2-5	CASSKGFRGGAPTNNEQYF	TGTGCCAGCAGCAAAGGGTTCAGGGGCGGGGCCCCTACGAACAATGAGCAGTACTTC
TRBV25-1	-	-	TRBJ2-5	CASSERAGGETQYF	TGTGCCAGCAGTGAAAGGGCAGGGGGGGAGACCCAGTACTTC
TRBV4-3	-	-	TRBJ2-6	CASSQESGVRSGANVLTF	TGCGCCAGCAGCCAAGAGTCGGGGGTCAGGTCTGGGGCCAACGTCCTGACTTTC
TRBV20-1	-	-	TRBJ2-4	CSARDLSRTSGAENIQYF	TGCAGTGCTAGAGATCTTTCCCGGACATCGGGGGCCGAAAACATTCAGTACTTC
TRBV5-1	many	TRBD1	TRBJ1-6	CASSSLGQGNSPLHF	TGCGCCAGCAGCTCACTGGGACAGGGAAATTCACCCCTCCACTTT
TRBV7-2	-	-	TRBJ2-7	CASSAGPRTTYEQYF	TGTGCCAGCAGCGCTGGACCGAGGACAACCTACGAGCAGTACTTC
TRBV9	many	TRBD1	TRBJ1-5	CASSPGTAYNQPQHF	TGTGCCAGCAGCCCTGGGACAGCTTACAATCAGCCCCAGCATTTT
TRBV27	-	TRBD1	TRBJ1-4	CASNDRGGGEKLFF	TGTGCCAGCAACGACAGGGGAGGGGGTGAAAAACTGTTTTTT
TRBV7-3	-	-	TRBJ1-2	CASSLIRDGGYTF	TGTGCCAGCAGCTTAATCAGGGATGGTGGCTACACCTTC
TRBV14	-	TRBD1	TRBJ2-7	CASSKRQGGSYEQYF	TGTGCCAGCAGCAAAAGACAGGGTGGGTCTTACGAGCAGTACTTC
TRBV24-1	-	-	TRBJ2-7	CATSDPTGGVHEQYF	TGTGCCACCAGTGATCCGACAGGTGGGGTCCACGAGCAGTACTTC
TRBV27	many	-	TRBJ2-1	CASSWGGAPGNEQFF	TGTGCCAGCAGCTGGGGGGGGGCCCCCGGGAATGAGCAGTTCTTC
TRBV5-1	-	TRBD2	TRBJ2-1	CASSSSAGAVNEQFF	TGCGCCAGCAGCTCGTCAGCGGGAGCAGTCAATGAGCAGTTCTTC
TRBV5-1	-	-	TRBJ2-2	CASSVGADTGELFF	TGCGCCAGCAGCGTGGGAGCGGACACCGGGGAGCTGTTTTTT
TRBV12-3/TRBV12-4	-	-	TRBJ1-1	CASSPLSPNPARDTEAFF	TGTGCCAGCAGTCCCCTTTCGCCGAATCCTGCACGGGACACTGAAGCTTTCTTT
TRBV29-1	many	TRBD2	TRBJ2-3	CSVKREPKNRDTQYF	TGCAGCGTCAAGCGGGAGCCCAAGAATAGAGATACGCAGTATTTT
TRBV3-1	-	-	TRBJ2-3	CASSQLLSDTQYF	TGTGCCAGCAGCCAGCTACTCTCAGATACGCAGTATTTT
TRBV29-1	-	TRBD2	TRBJ2-5	CSVGGGAETQYF	TGCAGCGTTGGCGGGGGGGCCGAGACCCAGTACTTC
TRBV28	many	-	TRBJ2-4	CASNTAKNIQYF	TGTGCCAGCAATACGGCCAAAAACATTCAGTACTTC
TRBV20-1	few	TRBD1	TRBJ2-7	CSASDTGGGTYNEQYF	TGCAGTGCTAGTGATACAGGGGGCGGAACCTACAATGAGCAGTACTTC
TRBV3-1	-	-	TRBJ2-1	CASSPGLHREQFF	TGTGCCAGCAGCCCGGGACTGCACCGGGAGCAGTTCTTC
TRBV7-9	many	-	TRBJ1-2	CASSLSLDGYGYTF	TGTGCCAGCAGCTTAAGTCTGGATGGCTATGGCTACACCTTC
TRBV25-1	-	TRBD2	TRBJ2-1	CASRDPQREWETQFF	TGTGCCAGCAGAGACCCCCAGCGGGAGTGGGAGACCCAGTTCTTC
TRBV14	-	-	TRBJ2-7	CASSPGTITVLRGSTQYF	TGTGCCAGCAGCCCTGGAACGATAACTGTATTACGGGGGTCTACCCAGTACTTC
TRBV7-2	-	TRBD1	TRBJ1-2	CASSFAGADRGNGHTF	TGTGCCAGCAGTTTCGCCGGAGCGGACAGGGGGAATGGCCACACCTTC
TRBV7-9	-	TRBD1	TRBJ1-2	CASSLAGQADAGYTF	TGTGCCAGCAGCTTAGCGGGACAGGCCGATGCGGGCTACACCTTC
TRBV14	-	TRBD1	TRBJ2-7	CASSRYRTGYDEQYF	TGTGCCAGCAGCCGATACCGGACAGGGTACGACGAGCAGTACTTC
TRBV29-1	-	-	TRBJ1-2	CSVERGGYGYTF	TGCAGCGTTGAACGGGGGGGCTATGGCTACACCTTC
TRBV5-1	-	TRBD2	TRBJ2-3	CASSLGGLVRGTDTQYF	TGCGCCAGCAGCTTGGGGGGACTAGTACGGGGCACAGATACGCAGTATTTT
TRBV6-5	-	-	TRBJ1-4	CASRRQGLATNEKLFF	TGTGCCAGCCGCCGCCAGGGACTTGCAACTAATGAAAAACTGTTTTTT
TRBV28	many	-	TRBJ1-2	CASSLSGELAFGYTF	TGTGCCAGCAGTTTATCAGGGGAGCTTGCGTTCGGCTACACCTTC
TRBV29-1	once	-	TRBJ1-2	CSVVPQGSNYGYTF	TGCAGCGTTGTTCCACAGGGTTCTAACTATGGCTACACCTTC
TRBV28	-	-	TRBJ2-5	CASNSAAGALETQYF	TGTGCCAGCAACTCGGCCGCGGGGGCTTTGGAGACCCAGTACTTC
TRBV2	many	TRBD1	TRBJ2-1	CASSLRQGVDEQFF	TGTGCCAGCAGTCTTCGACAGGGGGTCGATGAGCAGTTCTTC
TRBV5-1	-	-	TRBJ2-3	CASSGTRPPDTQYF	TGCGCCAGCAGCGGTACTAGGCCCCCGGATACGCAGTATTTT
TRBV5-6	once	-	TRBJ1-1	CASSRFGEGGNTEAFF	TGTGCCAGCAGCCGCTTTGGGGAAGGGGGTAACACTGAAGCTTTCTTT
TRBV12-3/TRBV12-4	few	-	TRBJ1-1	CASRALRWTEAFF	TGTGCCAGCAGGGCCCTACGCTGGACTGAAGCTTTCTTT
TRBV20-1	-	TRBD2	TRBJ2-6	CSARGDLGSGANVLTF	TGCAGTGCTCGGGGGGACCTTGGCTCTGGGGCCAACGTCCTGACTTTC
TRBV7-3	-	-	TRBJ1-1	CASSHPGNTEAFF	TGTGCCAGCAGCCACCCCGGGAATACTGAAGCTTTCTTT
TRBV7-9	-	TRBD1	TRBJ1-4	CASSSDRVEKLFF	TGTGCCAGCAGTTCAGACAGGGTTGAAAAACTGTTTTTT
TRBV25-1	once	TRBD2	TRBJ2-3	CASSDPISLAGDTDTQYF	TGTGCCAGCAGTGACCCCATTTCGCTAGCGGGAGACACAGATACGCAGTATTTT
TRBV7-8	-	-	TRBJ1-1	CASSPRPGQNTEAFF	TGTGCCAGCAGCCCCCGCCCGGGACAAAACACTGAAGCTTTCTTT
TRBV10-3	-	-	TRBJ2-3	CAISGTGDVDTQYF	TGTGCCATCAGCGGGACTGGCGATGTTGATACGCAGTATTTT
TRBV27	-	-	TRBJ2-4	CASSPMDNYEQYF	TGTGCCAGCAGTCCCATGGACAATTATGAGCAGTACTTC
TRBV10-3	-	TRBD2	TRBJ2-1	CVITEPTGTSGTEQFF	TGTGTCATCACCGAGCCCACCGGGACTAGCGGGACTGAGCAGTTCTTC
TRBV2	-	TRBD1	TRBJ1-2	CASSLTGPGHTF	TGTGCCAGCAGCTTGACAGGGCCTGGCCACACCTTC